Detailed here is one T cell receptor (beta chain). This sample is drawn from a study of blood T cell repertoires in COVID-19. Whole-study context: Sources were T cells, B-cell-depleted T cells, or PBMCs; the material itself was cDNA or gDNA.

The repertoire was sequenced with immunoSEQ multiplex PCR; TCRdb's copy has only in-frame clones and lacks some. The sample shows some 190,000 clones, approximately 90% of them seen only once. Per the germline V gene, CDR1 is SGHAT and CDR2 is FQNNGV. The V segment lost 6 bases and the J segment 1 base; nucleotides outside the gene matches: 11. The CDR3 totals 16 residues. V is TRBV11-2 and J is TRBJ2-5, with 7 bases fitting TRBD2. The TCR was taken from a human donor in a cohort sampled during active COVID-19. Sequencing used peripheral blood. CDR3 residues: CASRASGGYSQETQYF. The CDR3 DNA is TGTGCCAGCAGGGCTAGCGGCGGATACAGCCAAGAGACCCAGTACTTC. The full variable domain, in which reference TRBV11-2 and TRBJ2-5 provide the parts outside the CDR3, is EAGVAQSPRYKIIEKRQSVAFWCNPISGHATLYWYQQILGQGPKLLIQFQNNGVVDDSQLPKDRFSAERLKGVDSTLKIQPAKLEDSAVYLCASRASGGYSQETQYFGPGTRLLVL.